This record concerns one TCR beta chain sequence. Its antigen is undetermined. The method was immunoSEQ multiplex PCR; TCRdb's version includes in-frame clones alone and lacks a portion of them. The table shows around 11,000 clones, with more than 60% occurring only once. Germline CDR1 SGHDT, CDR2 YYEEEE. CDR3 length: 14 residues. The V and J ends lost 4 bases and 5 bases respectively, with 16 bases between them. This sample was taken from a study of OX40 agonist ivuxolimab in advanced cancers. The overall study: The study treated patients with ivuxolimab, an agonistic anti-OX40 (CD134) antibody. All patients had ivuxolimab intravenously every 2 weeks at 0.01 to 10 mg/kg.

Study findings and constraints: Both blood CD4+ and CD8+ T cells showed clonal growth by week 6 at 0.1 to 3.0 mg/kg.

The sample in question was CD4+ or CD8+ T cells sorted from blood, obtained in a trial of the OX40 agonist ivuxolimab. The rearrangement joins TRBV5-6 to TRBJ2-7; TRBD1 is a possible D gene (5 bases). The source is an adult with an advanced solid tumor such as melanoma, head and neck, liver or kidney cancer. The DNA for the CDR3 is TGTGCCAGCAGCCCTCCTCAGGGCCCCCACGAGCAGTACTTC. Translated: CASSPPQGPHEQYF. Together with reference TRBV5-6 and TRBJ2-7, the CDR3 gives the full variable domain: DAGVTQSPTHLIKTRGQQVTLRCSPKSGHDTVSWYQQALGQGPQFIFQYYEEEERQRGNFPDRFSGHQFPNYSSELNVNALLLGDSALYLCASSPPQGPHEQYFGPGTRLTVT.